The present T cell receptor (beta chain) was sequenced within a study of shared T cell receptors in the human thymus. Here immunoSEQ multiplex PCR was the method, and the copy in TCRdb shows in-frame clones only, minus some. Of hundreds of thousands of clones listed, approximately 87% are singletons. Germline loops: CDR1 GTSNPN, CDR2 SVGIG (reference sequence). Trimming removed 0 bases at V and 5 bases at J, with 10 bases between. The CDR3 length is 13 residues. A further study also used this sample, focusing on human thymus T cells. That investigation notes: Corrective surgery for congenital heart defects was being performed on the healthy Finnish infants who were the donors. In corrective heart surgery, resections were taken, and these provided the thymus tissue.

The sample comprised thymocytes. The J gene is TRBJ2-5, the V gene TRBV30; D is undetermined. The TCR was taken from a boy younger than two with a congenital heart defect. The CDR3 loop is CAWSVHWAETQYF. CDR3 in DNA: TGTGCCTGGAGTGTACACTGGGCCGAGACCCAGTACTTC.